Each of the 23 T cell receptor beta chains below was sequenced from the same sample in a study of identical twins. TCRdb re-derived calls from the 5' RACE reads in MiXCR, one entry per CDR3 protein. The sample consists of approximately 600,000 distinct CDR3 sequences, 7.1% of them appearing once. These same data were also listed under a study on yellow fever vaccine responses in identical twins.

The specimen was PBMCs. These receptors were taken from a woman under 30 in good health.

This clonotype was counted a few times. The rearrangement joins TRBV12-3 or TRBV12-4 to TRBJ2-1; D is perhaps TRBD2 (6 bases). The CDR3 runs to 15 residues. The ends were cut back, 6 bases at V and 5 bases at J, with 17 bases in the middle. The CDR3 loop is CASSPLAFENNEQFF. CDR3 DNA: TGTGCCAGCAGCCCGCTAGCGTTCGAAAACAATGAGCAGTTCTTC.

The gene calls are TRBV12-3 or TRBV12-4 and TRBJ2-5; TRBD2 aligns across 13 bases. The CDR3 has 18 residues. Unmatched junction bases numbered 13, after V lost 4 bases and J lost 5 bases. CDR3 protein: CASSSGLAGEAWFETQYF. CDR3 bases: TGTGCCAGCAGTTCCGGACTAGCGGGAGAAGCGTGGTTTGAGACCCAGTACTTC.

The J gene is TRBJ2-6, the V gene TRBV7-9; tentatively, D is TRBD1 or TRBD2 (6 bases each). This CDR3 contains 17 residues. Trimming pared 1 base from V and 2 bases from J, leaving 12 bases between. CDR1 and CDR2 (germline): SEHNR, FQNEAQ (reference sequence). CDR3 DNA: TGTGCCAGCAGCTTAGTAGGGGGGCGGGCTGGGGCCAACGTCCTGACTTTC. Protein sequence: CASSLVGGRAGANVLTF.

This clonotype was found many times. The rearrangement joins TRBV5-1 to TRBJ1-2, with D unresolved. The CDR3 loop spans 14 amino acids. V gave up 4 bases and J gave up 0 bases, with 10 bases separating them. CDR1 and CDR2 from the germline V gene are SGHRS and YFSETQ. For the CDR3, the DNA is TGCGCCAGCAGCCTTGACTCCGCTAACTATGGCTACACCTTC. Translating it yields CASSLDSANYGYTF.

This clonotype was recorded many times. J is TRBJ1-5 and V is TRBV6-1; no firm D call. Germline V CDR1 and CDR2: MNHNS, SASEGT. Trimming stripped 6 bases from V and 1 base from J, with 16 bases between. The CDR3 runs to 16 residues. The CDR3 is CASRNSVGRSNQPQHF. The CDR3 DNA reads TGTGCCAGCAGGAATTCTGTCGGCCGGAGCAATCAGCCCCAGCATTTT.

Only a few counts were recorded for this clonotype. V gene TRBV5-1 combines with J gene TRBJ2-1; the match to TRBD2 covers 12 bases. V shed 1 base and J 6 bases; nucleotides not matched to a gene: 2. Germline assignment: CDR1 SGHRS and CDR2 YFSETQ. The CDR3 covers 15 residues. The CDR3 protein is CASSLRTSGINEQFF. DNA for the CDR3: TGCGCCAGCAGCTTGCGGACTAGCGGGATCAATGAGCAGTTCTTC.

The chain uses TRBV20-1 and TRBJ2-3; possible D gene TRBD1, 6 bases. This CDR3 is built from 12 residues. V was cut by 6 bases and J by 4 bases, with 11 bases left in between. The V gene's germline CDR1 is DFQATT and CDR2 SNEGSKA (reference sequence). CDR3 in amino acids: CSAERTADTQYF. The CDR3 nucleotides read TGCAGTGCGGAACGGACAGCAGATACGCAGTATTTT.

V usage is TRBV3-1 and J usage is TRBJ2-3; D not certain. Trimming took off 3 bases at V and 8 bases at J, with 12 bases between the two ends. Germline assignment: CDR1 LGHDT and CDR2 YNNKEL (reference sequence). CDR3 size: 13 residues. CDR3 coding DNA: TGTGCCAGCAGCCACCCTAGGTACGGTACGCAGTATTTT. Encoded protein: CASSHPRYGTQYF.

In its sample, this clonotype was seen a few times. The chain joins TRBV2 to TRBJ2-2, with 11 bases fitting TRBD2. In germline, CDR1 is SNHLY, CDR2 FYNNEI. V was pared by 7 bases and J by 4 bases, with 14 bases of the junction left unmatched. This CDR3 comprises 18 residues. The CDR3 nucleotides read TGTGCCAGCAACCCAAGGGGTAGCGGGAGGGCCGTCACCGGGGAGCTGTTTTTT. Translating it yields CASNPRGSGRAVTGELFF.

The rearrangement uses TRBV7-8 and TRBJ2-5, with 8 bases identical to TRBD2. This CDR3 is 16 amino acids long. V was clipped by 5 bases and J by 2 bases; unmatched bases: 10. CDR1 is SGHVS and CDR2 is FQNEAQ in the germline V gene. This CDR3 reads CASSPLAGRGQETQYF. DNA of the CDR3: TGTGCCAGCAGCCCTCTAGCGGGTCGGGGACAAGAGACCCAGTACTTC. The full variable domain, its missing parts supplied by reference TRBV7-8 and TRBJ2-5, is GAGVSQSPRYKVAKRGQDVALRCDPISGHVSLFWYQQALGQGPEFLTYFQNEAQLDKSGLPSDRFFAERPEGSVSTLKIQRTQQEDSAVYLCASSPLAGRGQETQYFGPGTRLLVL.

This clonotype was detected only a few times. The J gene is TRBJ2-3, the V gene TRBV28; TRBD2 matches 8 bases. Germline V gives CDR1 MDHEN, CDR2 SYDVKM. The CDR3 is 18 residues long. Germline trimming cut 3 bases from V and 6 bases from J; bases unmatched to any gene: 17. The CDR3 region is CASSFTLGSSGGGDTQYF. DNA of the CDR3: TGTGCCAGCAGTTTTACCCTTGGCTCCAGCGGGGGCGGGGATACGCAGTATTTT. The complete variable domain, with remaining parts taken from reference TRBV28 and TRBJ2-3, reads DVKVTQSSRYLVKRTGEKVFLECVQDMDHENMFWYRQDPGLGLRLIYFSYDVKMKEKGDIPEGYSVSREKKERFSLILESASTNQTSMYLCASSFTLGSSGGGDTQYFGPGTRLTVL.

This clonotype has ten or more counts. A read error may account for a junction end that differs from germline. The V gene is TRBV7-8, the J gene TRBJ2-1, with D possibly TRBD2 on 6 matching bases. Germline V CDR1 and CDR2: SGHVS, FQNEAQ. CDR3 length: 11 residues. The CDR3 sequence is CASSVADEQFF. The CDR3 DNA follows: TGTGCCAGCAGCGTAGCGGATGAGCAGTTCTTC. The full variable domain, rest sourced from reference TRBV7-8 and TRBJ2-1, is GAGVSQSPRYKVAKRGQDVALRCDPISGHVSLFWYQQALGQGPEFLTYFQNEAQLDKSGLPSDRFFAERPEGSVSTLKIQRTQQEDSAVYLCASSVADEQFFGPGTRLTVL.

This clonotype was counted many times. The V and J genes are TRBV5-1 and TRBJ2-5, with TRBD2 identical over 13 bases. The CDR3 runs 16 residues. Germline V gives CDR1 SGHRS, CDR2 YFSETQ. J was trimmed by 4 bases and V by 4 bases; bases with no gene match: 7. CDR3 DNA: TGCGCCAGCAGCCTCGGACTAGCGGGAGTGGGAGAGACCCAGTACTTC. Its translation: CASSLGLAGVGETQYF.

The table lists this clonotype with a few counts. V is TRBV3-1 and J is TRBJ1-1, with unresolved D. Between the trimmed V and J ends, which lost 2 bases and 6 bases, there was a span of 10 bases. CDR1 and CDR2 from the germline V gene are LGHDT and YNNKEL (reference sequence). The CDR3 is made up of 13 amino acids. CDR3 sequence reads: CASSQLQAPEAFF. In nucleotides, the CDR3 is TGTGCCAGCAGCCAATTACAAGCCCCTGAAGCTTTCTTT.

This clonotype showed up just a few times. This chain joins TRBV7-9 and TRBJ2-5; possible D gene TRBD2, 6 bases. Germline loops: CDR1 SEHNR, CDR2 FQNEAQ (reference sequence). Deletions cut 1 base from V and 2 bases from J, with 11 bases between. The CDR3 contains 15 residues. CDR3 sequence reads: CASSLEVGGQETQYF. CDR3 DNA sequence: TGTGCCAGCAGCTTAGAGGTGGGGGGTCAAGAGACCCAGTACTTC.

V gene TRBV29-1 combines with J gene TRBJ1-2; D gene uncertain. Trimming removed 2 bases at V and 7 bases at J, with 11 bases between. Germline CDR1 SQVTM, CDR2 ANQGSEA. CDR3 length: 12 amino acids. The CDR3 loop reads CSVESPGSGYTF. The CDR3 DNA reads as TGCAGCGTTGAATCCCCCGGTAGTGGCTACACCTTC.

This chain links TRBV4-1 with TRBJ2-5; a weak D match, TRBD2 (5 bases). The CDR3 contains 15 residues. Germline V gives CDR1 MGHRA, CDR2 YSYEKL. Trimming cost V 0 bases and J 0 bases, with 8 bases left between them. The CDR3: CASSQDATNQETQYF. The DNA of the CDR3 is TGCGCCAGCAGCCAAGATGCGACTAACCAAGAGACCCAGTACTTC.

Ten or more counts support this clonotype. The chain employs TRBV20-1 and TRBJ2-7; D unclear. Trimming cost V 2 bases and J 1 base, with 6 bases left between them. Germline CDR1 and CDR2: DFQATT and SNEGSKA (reference sequence). CDR3 length: 12 amino acids. The CDR3 region is CSARSESYEQYF. DNA of the CDR3: TGCAGTGCTAGATCAGAGTCCTACGAGCAGTACTTC.

The chain combines TRBV4-1 with TRBJ1-1; a weak D match, TRBD1 (5 bases). CDR1 and CDR2 from the germline V gene are MGHRA and YSYEKL. V shed 3 bases and J shed 1 base, with 15 bases lying between them. The CDR3 extends over 16 amino acids. The CDR3 region has the DNA TGCGCCAGCAGCCAGACACCGGGACGGGGGAACACTGAAGCTTTCTTT. As protein: CASSQTPGRGNTEAFF.

The gene calls are TRBV5-6 and TRBJ2-7, with 15 positions matching TRBD2. In germline, CDR1 is SGHDT, CDR2 YYEEEE. Trimming removed 5 bases from V and 4 bases from J; junction bases left unmatched: 10. The CDR3 runs to 17 residues. The CDR3 sequence: CASSSGLAGGGYYEQYF. CDR3 nucleotides: TGTGCCAGCAGTTCGGGACTAGCGGGAGGAGGGTATTACGAGCAGTACTTC.

As DNA, the CDR3 is TGTGCCAGCAGCTCCCGTAGTGGGCAGGGAAGAGAGCAGTTCTTC. Residues: CASSSRSGQGREQFF. The chain is built from TRBV7-9 and TRBJ2-1; tentatively, D is TRBD1 (5 bases). This CDR3 spans 15 amino acids. CDR1 is SEHNR and CDR2 is FQNEAQ in the germline V gene (reference sequence). Trimming shortened V by 4 bases and J by 10 bases, and 20 bases separated the two germline ends.

This chain connects TRBV10-2 to TRBJ2-1; a possible D gene is TRBD1 (6 bases). The germline CDR1 and CDR2 sequences are WSHSY and SAAADI. The germline V and J ends were trimmed by 6 bases and 3 bases, with 24 bases remaining between them. The CDR3 sequence is 18 residues long. In DNA form, the CDR3 reads TGCGCCAGCAGAACAGGGCCACCGAAGGAGCACGGCTACAATGAGCAGTTCTTC. Translated: CASRTGPPKEHGYNEQFF.

This clonotype was counted many times. The genes are TRBV12-3 or TRBV12-4 and TRBJ2-2; the D gene is possibly TRBD1 (6 bases). This CDR3 is 17 amino acids long. V shed 5 bases and J shed 1 base, with 17 bases lying between them. CDR3 protein: CASSARAGAMNTGELFF. The CDR3 nucleotides are TGTGCCAGCAGTGCCAGGGCAGGGGCAATGAACACCGGGGAGCTGTTTTTT.